This TCR beta chain was recovered during a study of cytomegalovirus exposure and HLA in healthy donors. The study, taken as a whole, reports: Per a later analysis, under 20,000 TCR beta sequences showed association with HLA alleles at 0.05 false discovery rate. In vitro work confirmed that three CMV-associated chains recognize CMV antigens. With DRB1 most and HLA-C fewest, TCR association rates differed between HLA loci in a later analysis. Rarity held for most TCR sequences, but there were some public TCRs that occurred in many donors.

60 Vbeta and 13 Jbeta primers were used in PCR. The data were produced by immunoSEQ multiplex PCR, yet TCRdb's version contains in-frame clones alone and is incomplete. The data contain tens of thousands of clones, 10% of them singletons. V was clipped by 6 bases and J by 5 bases, with 16 bases between them. The CDR3 has 14 amino acids. Germline CDR1 MNHEY, CDR2 SVGAGI. This clone was counted a few times. What it binds is unknown. The rearrangement joins TRBV6-5 to TRBJ1-1, with TRBD1 as a possible D gene (5 bases). Sample: PBMCs. The receptor was derived from a man aged 60 to 69 in good health and CMV-seropositive. CDR3 nucleotide sequence: TGTGCCAGCAGACGGGGCGGGGGGACTACTGAAGCTTTCTTT. Translating it yields CASRRGGGTTEAFF.